This T cell receptor (beta chain) was observed in a study of blood T cell repertoires in COVID-19 (dated by TCRdb to the early 2020s). In terms of the full investigation: Samples covering the acute and convalescent phases of COVID-19 were provided by collaborators in the United States, Italy and Spain. Samples came from the ongoing ImmuneRACE study (first 160 participants) plus 1,254 subjects from 6 global collaborators. HLA class I and class II types, where available, came from metadata supplied by the sample provider rather than from assay-based typing. Nearly every sample came with metadata listing a de-identified subject ID, COVID-19 status, age in years and sex. The dataset comprised deeply sampled blood TCRbeta repertoires from subjects exposed to, actively infected with, or recovered from COVID-19. The material from the prospective study consisted of cDNA or gDNA derived from T cells, B-cell-depleted T cells, or PBMCs. The repertoires were made available in a free public database intended to serve as a resource for research on the immune response to SARS-CoV-2.

On this clone itself: Its recognized antigen is unknown. There are no base qualities to consult, and no much larger clone falls within one base.

The germline V gene sets CDR1 to SGHVS and CDR2 to FQNEAQ. The CDR3 contains 14 residues, cysteine and phenylalanine counted. The retained sequence is limited to the CDR3, 42 bases, with the frame set at the first base. The junction shows trimming of 1 base on V and 8 bases on J, plus 14 bases between the germline ends. Participants in the prospective study were enrolled through a virtual design, were aged about 18 to 100 years, and lived in 24 United States geographic areas. In the prospective study, cohorts were assigned on the basis of participant-reported clinical history obtained from a screening survey and a study questionnaire. Recovered participants in ImmuneRACE Cohort 3 were defined by two consecutive negative NP/OP PCR tests, clearance by a healthcare professional, or resolution of symptoms. In the prospective study, mobile phlebotomists collected whole blood, serum and a nasopharyngeal or oropharyngeal swab from each participant. Additional blood draws and questionnaires over an approximately 2-month period could optionally be provided by prospective study participants. Blood samples from the prospective study were shipped frozen or at room temperature prior to DNA extraction.

The immunoSEQ Assay, a bias-controlled multiplex PCR, was used to amplify TCRbeta CDR3 regions from genomic DNA. On the authors' methods: Within the assay, amplification of reference gene primers was used to estimate how many nucleated cells each sample contained. To quantify the absolute abundance of each unique TCRbeta CDR3 rearrangement, sequence reads were collapsed and filtered. For each sample, productive Simpson clonality was calculated as the square root of Simpson's diversity index over productive rearrangements. In its TCRdb copy, this immuneACCESS table keeps in-frame sequences only and misses some clones. Where compared with another copy, unresolved V genes explain less than half of these, and the others have no known cause. From that table come the V and J calls and clone size; the DNA was used to work out D and trimming. This sample has around 170,000 clones in its table, and about four fifths of those were observed once. The ten largest clones add up to more than 10% of the sample.

On the study overall, not on this receptor specifically: How much clinical and demographic metadata was included differed by source and by participant, and the metadata was provided uncurated.

The rearranged segments are TRBV7-8 and TRBJ1-2, with TRBD1 perhaps the D gene, on 5 matching bases. The sequence was collected from a man aged 50-59 years who had recovered from COVID-19. What was sequenced was PBMCs or T cells enriched from blood (not recorded which). The CDR3 is CASSLERQGSGYTF. The DNA sequence is given as TGTGCCAGCAGCTTAGAACGCCAGGGAAGCGGCTACACCTTC.